This is a list of T cell receptor beta chains from one sample in a study of T cells in Graves' hyperthyroidism and ophthalmopathy. TCRdb fed the multiplex PCR reads into MiXCR, producing one record per CDR3 protein. The sample shows 250,000 to 400,000 distinct CDR3 sequences, around 15% of them seen only once. The sample comprised blood. These receptors were taken from a woman in her thirties or forties with Graves' ophthalmopathy. Both conserved end residues are part of each CDR3. Fields, in order: clone size, V gene, J gene, D gene, CDR3 DNA, CDR3 protein. The D gene is left open where the match is weak. The size of a clone is reported for some rows only, either as once, few or many, or as a class for expanded clones.

size: NA; V: TRBV12-3/TRBV12-4; J: TRBJ1-3; D: TRBD1; DNA: TGTGCCAGCAGCTGGACAGGGACGTACGGAAACACCATATATTTT; CDR3: CASSWTGTYGNTIYF
size: NA; V: TRBV20-1; J: TRBJ2-2; D: TRBD1; DNA: TGCAGTGCTAGACACCCGGGACAGGGGGACACCGGGGAGCTGTTTTTT; CDR3: CSARHPGQGDTGELFF
size: many; V: TRBV19; J: TRBJ1-2; D: NA; DNA: TGTGCCACCTCAACACAGGGAAACTATGGCTACACCTTC; CDR3: CATSTQGNYGYTF
size: many; V: TRBV6-1; J: TRBJ2-3; D: TRBD1; DNA: TGTGCCAGCAGTTTAGACGGACAGGCTGGATCCACAGATACGCAGTATTTT; CDR3: CASSLDGQAGSTDTQYF
size: many; V: TRBV28; J: TRBJ2-5; D: NA; DNA: TGTGCCAGCAGTTTTGTCTCTCGGCAGGAGACCCAGTACTTC; CDR3: CASSFVSRQETQYF
size: few; V: TRBV7-9; J: TRBJ1-5; D: NA; DNA: TGTGCCAGCAGCGAGGGCAGTTGGGGTCAGCCCCAGCATTTT; CDR3: CASSEGSWGQPQHF
size: many; V: TRBV6-5; J: TRBJ1-4; D: TRBD1; DNA: TGTGCCAGCAGTTACTCGTTGGGACAGGGGGCACCAAGACTGTTTTTT; CDR3: CASSYSLGQGAPRLFF
size: few; V: TRBV3-1; J: TRBJ2-5; D: NA; DNA: TGTGCCAGCAGCCAGGCGTACCAAGAGACCCAGTACTTC; CDR3: CASSQAYQETQYF
size: NA; V: TRBV10-3; J: TRBJ2-1; D: TRBD2; DNA: TGTGCCACCAAACCTAGACTAGCAGGTTTTTCCAATGAGCAGTTCTTC; CDR3: CATKPRLAGFSNEQFF
size: many; V: TRBV20-1; J: TRBJ2-7; D: TRBD1; DNA: TGCAGTGCTGCCCGGGACAGAGACATTCTTCCTTACGAGCAGTACTTC; CDR3: CSAARDRDILPYEQYF
size: NA; V: TRBV24-1; J: TRBJ2-3; D: NA; DNA: TGTGCCACCAGTGAGCGGGACCTTCACACAGATACGCAGTATTTT; CDR3: CATSERDLHTDTQYF
size: few; V: TRBV28; J: TRBJ1-5; D: NA; DNA: TGTGCCAGCAGCAGGACAGTGGGCACCAATCAGCCCCAGCATTTT; CDR3: CASSRTVGTNQPQHF
size: many; V: TRBV6-2/TRBV6-3; J: TRBJ2-4; D: NA; DNA: TGTGCCAGCAGTTACACCCGGGGGTTTCAGTACTTC; CDR3: CASSYTRGFQYF
size: few; V: TRBV7-9; J: TRBJ2-1; D: TRBD1; DNA: TGTGCCAGCAGCTGGAACAGGGGCAGGGCCGCCTACAATGAGCCGTTCTTC; CDR3: CASSWNRGRAAYNEPFF
size: many; V: TRBV29-1; J: TRBJ1-2; D: NA; DNA: TGCAGCGTTGTGGGAAGCGGGGGCGGCTATGGCTACACCTTC; CDR3: CSVVGSGGGYGYTF
size: many; V: TRBV20-1; J: TRBJ1-2; D: NA; DNA: TGCAGTGCTAGATCGTTGGGGGCGCATCATGGCTACACCTTC; CDR3: CSARSLGAHHGYTF
size: few; V: TRBV30; J: TRBJ1-5; D: NA; DNA: TGTGCCTGGAGTGTAGGGGGAGTCGCTCAGCCCCAGCATTTT; CDR3: CAWSVGGVAQPQHF
size: few; V: TRBV4-2; J: TRBJ1-4; D: TRBD1; DNA: TGTGCCAGCAGCCAAGAGACGGGGACAGGGGCTGAAAAACTGTTTTTT; CDR3: CASSQETGTGAEKLFF
size: NA; V: TRBV19; J: TRBJ1-2; D: TRBD1; DNA: TGTGCCAGTAGAGTAGGCCTGACAGGGGGCCGGGGCTACACCTTC; CDR3: CASRVGLTGGRGYTF
size: NA; V: TRBV4-1; J: TRBJ2-2; D: NA; DNA: TGCGCCAGCAGCCAAAGGACAGGGCGAGCGGGGACGAGGACCGGGGAGCTGTTTTTT; CDR3: CASSQRTGRAGTRTGELFF
size: few; V: TRBV5-1; J: TRBJ1-2; D: TRBD1; DNA: TGCGCCAGCAGCGGGTACCAGGGGGCGCCGAGGGGCTACACCTTC; CDR3: CASSGYQGAPRGYTF
size: many; V: TRBV11-2; J: TRBJ2-3; D: TRBD2; DNA: TGTGCCAGCAGCTTAGGGGGGGGGGCAGATACGCAGTATTTT; CDR3: CASSLGGGADTQYF
size: many; V: TRBV3-1; J: TRBJ1-1; D: NA; DNA: TGTGCCAGCAGCCAAGCAGCGAAAACCATGAACACTGAAGCTTTCTTT; CDR3: CASSQAAKTMNTEAFF
size: NA; V: TRBV5-1; J: TRBJ2-1; D: TRBD2; DNA: TGCGCCAGCAGACCAATAGCGGGGGTCGGCAATGAGCAGTTCTTC; CDR3: CASRPIAGVGNEQFF
size: NA; V: TRBV12-3/TRBV12-4; J: TRBJ1-6; D: TRBD1; DNA: TGTGCCAGCAGTTTGTCAGGGGGCGCCGGGTCACCCCTCCACTTT; CDR3: CASSLSGGAGSPLHF
size: many; V: TRBV6-5; J: TRBJ2-1; D: NA; DNA: TGTGCCAGCAGTTACGGGGCAGGGCCTCGCAATGAGCAGTTCTTC; CDR3: CASSYGAGPRNEQFF
size: many; V: TRBV2; J: TRBJ1-2; D: TRBD1; DNA: TGTGCCAGCAGTGTCCGACAGGGCTATGGCTACACCTTC; CDR3: CASSVRQGYGYTF
size: few; V: TRBV4-1; J: TRBJ2-7; D: NA; DNA: TGCGCCAGCAGCCAATTGGGGACAAGAGCCTACGAGCAGTACTTC; CDR3: CASSQLGTRAYEQYF
size: many; V: TRBV2; J: TRBJ1-2; D: TRBD1; DNA: TGTGCCAGCAGAACGACAGGGGACTATGGCTACACCTTC; CDR3: CASRTTGDYGYTF
size: many; V: TRBV7-9; J: TRBJ2-5; D: NA; DNA: TGTGCCAGCAGCTTAGTTAACAGGAACCAAGAGACCCAGTACTTC; CDR3: CASSLVNRNQETQYF
size: NA; V: TRBV20-1; J: TRBJ2-1; D: TRBD2; DNA: TGCAGTGCTAGACCCCGGGACTATGACTACAATGAGCAGTTCTTC; CDR3: CSARPRDYDYNEQFF
size: many; V: TRBV3-1; J: TRBJ2-7; D: NA; DNA: TGTGCCAGCAGCCAAGTCGAGTACGAGCAGTACTTC; CDR3: CASSQVEYEQYF
size: many; V: TRBV6-1; J: TRBJ2-2; D: TRBD2; DNA: TGTGCCAGCAGTCAACGGTTAGCGGGAGGGGAGCTGTTTTTT; CDR3: CASSQRLAGGELFF
size: many; V: TRBV6-2/TRBV6-3; J: TRBJ2-7; D: NA; DNA: TGTGCCAGCAGTTACTCGATTGCCCCGACGGTGACCTACGAGCAGTACTTC; CDR3: CASSYSIAPTVTYEQYF
size: NA; V: TRBV3-1; J: TRBJ2-7; D: TRBD2; DNA: TGTGCCAGCAGCCTCCCCCCTAGCGGGGGCCTCACCTACGAGCAGTACTTC; CDR3: CASSLPPSGGLTYEQYF